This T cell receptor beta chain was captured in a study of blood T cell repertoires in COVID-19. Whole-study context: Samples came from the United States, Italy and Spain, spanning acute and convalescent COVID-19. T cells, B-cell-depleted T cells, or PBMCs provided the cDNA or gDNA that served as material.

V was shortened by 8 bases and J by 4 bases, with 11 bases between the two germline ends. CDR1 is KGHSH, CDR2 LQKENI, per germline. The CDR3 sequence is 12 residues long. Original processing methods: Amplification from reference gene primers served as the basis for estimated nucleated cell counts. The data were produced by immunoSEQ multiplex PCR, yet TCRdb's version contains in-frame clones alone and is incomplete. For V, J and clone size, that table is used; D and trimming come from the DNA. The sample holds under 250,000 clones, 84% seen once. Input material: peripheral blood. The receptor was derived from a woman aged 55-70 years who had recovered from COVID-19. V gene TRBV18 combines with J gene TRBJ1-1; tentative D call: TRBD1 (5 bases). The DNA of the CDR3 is TGTGCCAGCGGGCGGGGCCTCACTGAAGCTTTCTTT. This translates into CASGRGLTEAFF.